This TCR beta chain was captured in a study of beta chain features in type 1 diabetes. Study observations and caveats: Among all four CD4+ subsets, Type 1 diabetes patients had TCRB CDR3s that were moderately but significantly shorter. Whatever favoring of shorter templates PCR might show would apply equally to patients and controls.

V gave up 2 bases and J gave up 12 bases, with 20 bases separating them. Germline V lookup: CDR1 GTSNPN, CDR2 SVGIG (reference sequence). The length of the CDR3 is 13 residues. Sorted cells reached over 95% purity in every population. Expressed TCRB transcripts were sequenced, since all the RNA that had been isolated was reverse transcribed. The method was immunoSEQ multiplex PCR; TCRdb's version includes in-frame clones alone and lacks a portion of them. Among hundreds of thousands of clones, about an eighth were seen once, and the ten largest hold roughly 0.04%. This clone occurred a few times. Antigen: not known.

The sequenced sample was naive CD4+ T cells from blood. This receptor was identified in a man aged 18-30 years with type 1 diabetes. The chain has TRBV30 and TRBJ2-7; possible D gene TRBD1, 5 bases. CDR3 coding DNA: TGTGCCTGGAGTCCCCTTCCCAGGGCCGAAAGGTACTTC. This codes for CAWSPLPRAERYF.